These 26 T cell receptor beta chains were all obtained from the same sample, sequenced in a study of T cell clonality in common variable immunodeficiency (dated by TCRdb to about 2015). The method was the immunoSEQ multiplex PCR assay. The table was pulled from immuneACCESS by TCRdb, which kept in-frame rearrangements only. Such tables lose some clones; where checked, under half of the loss comes from unresolved V genes, and the rest has no known cause. The sample records fewer than 60,000 clones, none occurring a single time. Approximately 2% of the sample goes to the ten largest clones. Specimen: peripheral blood mononuclear cells. The receptors were gathered from a person aged 18-70 years in good health.

This clone has at least ten counts. The missing CDR3 end, 3 residues past where the read stops, is filled in from the germline J gene. The chain joins TRBV28 to TRBJ2-4, with 9 nucleotides matching TRBD1. The CDR3 loop spans 15 amino acids. CDR1 and CDR2 (germline): MDHEN, SYDVKM. V trimming: 6 bases; J trimming: 7 bases; junction bases outside the gene matches: 10. The DNA read from the CDR3 is TGTGCCAGCAGCCCTACAGGGGGCTTGGGGAACATT. This translates into CASSPTGGLGNI. The complete CDR3 protein is CASSPTGGLGNIQYF.

This clone was seen many times. The chain's CDR3 is CASSEGLAGVRSDTQYF. The CDR3 DNA, read in part, is TGTGCCAGCAGCGAGGGGCTAGCGGGAGTTCGGTCAGATACG. The J gene is TRBJ2-3, the V gene TRBV9; 10 bases line up with TRBD2. The read comes to an end 3 residues before the CDR3 does, leaving the germline J gene to fill in the end. J gave up 4 bases and V 3 bases, and 11 bases lay outside the gene matches. The germline V gene encodes CDR1 SGDLS and CDR2 YYNGEE. The CDR3 spans 17 residues. The full variable domain, in which reference TRBV9 and TRBJ2-3 provide the parts outside the CDR3, is DSGVTQTPKHLITATGQRVTLRCSPRSGDLSVYWYQQSLDQGLQFLIQYYNGEERAKGNILERFSAQQFPDLHSELNLSSLELGDSALYFCASSEGLAGVRSDTQYFGPGTRLTVL.

At least ten counts were recorded for this clone. The read stops 3 residues short of the end of the CDR3; the missing end is completed from the germline J gene. The rearrangement links TRBV7-3 to TRBJ2-5; 7 bases match TRBD2. The germline CDR1 and CDR2 sequences are SGHTA and FQGTGA. This CDR3 has 14 residues. The trim removed 3 bases at V and 3 bases at J, leaving 4 bases unmatched. The sequenced CDR3 bases are TGTGCCAGCAGCTTGACTGGGGGGGAAGAGACC. Translated, it gives CASSLTGGEET. The full CDR3 reads CASSLTGGEETQYF.

This clone has at least ten counts. The missing CDR3 end, 3 residues past where the read stops, is filled in from the germline J gene. This chain links TRBV5-4 with TRBJ2-3, with 7 bases aligning to TRBD1. The trim removed 4 bases at V and 2 bases at J, leaving 4 bases unmatched. Germline CDR1 reads SGHNT; CDR2 reads YYREEE (reference sequence). This CDR3 has 14 residues. The CDR3 bases that were read are TGTGCCAGCAGCGCACAGGGGTCCACAGATACG. Translation: CASSAQGSTDT. The full CDR3 is CASSAQGSTDTQYF.

Remarks on this clone: The sequence runs out 3 residues before the end of the CDR3; the remainder is reconstructed from the germline J gene. The J gene is TRBJ2-5, the V gene TRBV5-1; the match to TRBD2 covers 11 bases. Germline loops: CDR1 SGHRS, CDR2 YFSETQ. The CDR3 length is 16 residues. Trimming cost V 0 bases and J 2 bases; bases outside gene matches: 3. The part of the CDR3 DNA that was read is TGCGCCAGCAGCTTGGTGGCTAGCGGGGGGCAAGAGACC. Encoded protein: CASSLVASGGQET. The full CDR3 reads CASSLVASGGQETQYF.

This clone was detected ten times or more. The CDR3 is cut off 3 residues early in the read; its end comes from the germline J gene. The V and J genes are TRBV7-9 and TRBJ2-2; D is uncertain. CDR1 SEHNR and CDR2 FQNEAQ come from the germline V gene (reference sequence). CDR3 size: 15 residues. The V and J ends lost 2 bases and 1 base respectively, with 8 bases between them. The CDR3 protein is CASSLTPLNTGELFF. CDR3 bases read: TGTGCCAGCAGCTTAACACCGTTGAACACCGGGGAG.

Notes on this clone: The CDR3 is cut off 3 residues early in the read; its end comes from the germline J gene. The V and J genes are TRBV7-8 and TRBJ1-2, with D possibly being TRBD1 (6 bases). V shed 2 bases and J shed 3 bases, with 19 bases lying between them. The CDR3 runs 17 residues. Germline V lookup: CDR1 SGHVS, CDR2 FQNEAQ. The CDR3 bases that were read are TGTGCCAGCAGCTTAAACTTCGGACAGAAAGAAGACTATGGC. Its translation is CASSLNFGQKEDYG. The complete CDR3 reads CASSLNFGQKEDYGYTF.

This clone was seen ten or more times. Read coverage stops 3 residues before the CDR3 terminus; the germline J gene supplies the remainder. The chain is built from TRBV20-1 and TRBJ1-5, with D possibly being TRBD1 (6 bases). Trimming left V 0 bases short and J 3 bases short, with 12 bases between. The CDR3 has 15 residues. Per the germline V gene, CDR1 is DFQATT and CDR2 is SNEGSKA (reference sequence). The sequenced part of the CDR3 DNA is TGCAGTGCTAGAGATCGCAGGACAGCCAATCAGCCC. Its protein is CSARDRRTANQP. The whole CDR3 sequence reads CSARDRRTANQPQHF.

This clone was counted ten times or more. The CDR3 end falls 3 residues outside the read, so it is completed with the germline J gene. The chain employs TRBV5-1 and TRBJ1-1; 11 nucleotides agree with TRBD1. The CDR3 sequence is 17 residues long. Germline V gene sequence: CDR1 SGHRS, CDR2 YFSETQ. The V and J ends lost 0 bases and 3 bases, in that order; junction bases with no gene match: 7. CDR3 DNA, as far as it was read: TGCGCCAGCAGCTTGGGGGACAGGGGGGGCTCCGACACTGAA. Its protein product is CASSLGDRGGSDTE. The CDR3 reads in full as CASSLGDRGGSDTEAFF.

This clone showed up many times. Read data end 3 residues before the CDR3 end; the end is taken from the germline J gene. V gene TRBV5-1 combines with J gene TRBJ1-1, with a possible D match to TRBD1 (5 bases). The CDR3 runs 16 residues. The V gene's germline CDR1 is SGHRS and CDR2 YFSETQ. Trimming took off 6 bases at V and 6 bases at J, with 24 bases between the two ends. The CDR3 here is CASNLSPAGRTPEAFF. The DNA read from the CDR3 is TGCGCCAGCAATCTTAGCCCTGCGGGGCGGACGCCTGAA.

This clone was recorded many times. Sequencing ends 3 residues short of the CDR3 end; the germline J gene provides the rest. This chain uses TRBV30 with TRBJ1-5; a weak D match, TRBD1 (6 bases). CDR1 and CDR2 (germline): GTSNPN, SVGIG (reference sequence). CDR3 length: 16 amino acids. Trimming removed 2 bases from V and 7 bases from J, with 21 bases in between. The CDR3 here is CAWSPPRRGFGQPQHF. The part of the CDR3 DNA that was read is TGTGCCTGGAGTCCCCCCCGCAGGGGTTTCGGACAGCCC.

This clone was detected ten times or more. The CDR3: CASSPGTSGGRETQYF. The covered CDR3 bases are TGTGCCAGCAGTCCCGGGACTAGCGGGGGGCGAGAGACC. V and J are TRBV12-3 or TRBV12-4 and TRBJ2-5, with 15 bases that match TRBD2. The CDR3 end is not reached by the read, which stops 3 residues before it; the germline J gene fills it in. J gave up 4 bases and V 5 bases, and 5 bases lay outside the gene matches. The CDR3 loop spans 16 amino acids.

Concerning this clone: At one boundary the junction diverges from the germline segment, which might be a read error. This sample includes further DNA sequences coding for the same CDR3. CDR3 amino acids: CASFPDRAGANVLTF. The DNA read from the CDR3 is TGCGCCAGCTTTCCCGACAGGGCTGGGGCCAACGTC. The chain is built from TRBV2 and TRBJ2-6, with 7 bases fitting TRBD1. The CDR3 is cut off 3 residues early in the read; its end comes from the germline J gene. The CDR3 is 15 amino acids. The germline V gene has CDR1 SNHLY and CDR2 FYNNEI.

At least ten counts were recorded for this clone. The read halts 3 residues ahead of the CDR3 end, with the missing end drawn from the germline J gene. The V gene is TRBV5-1, the J gene TRBJ2-2; D call uncertain. Germline V gene sequence: CDR1 SGHRS, CDR2 YFSETQ. The CDR3 spans 15 residues. V was shortened by 0 bases and J by 2 bases, with 8 bases between the two germline ends. CDR3 loop: CASSLVAVNTGELFF. CDR3 DNA (partial): TGCGCCAGCAGCTTGGTTGCAGTCAACACCGGGGAG. The full variable domain, completed using reference TRBV5-1 and TRBJ2-2, is KAGVTQTPRYLIKTRGQQVTLSCSPISGHRSVSWYQQTPGQGLQFLFEYFSETQRNKGNFPGRFSGRQFSNSRSEMNVSTLELGDSALYLCASSLVAVNTGELFFGEGSRLTVL.

In regard to this clone: The read terminates 3 residues ahead of where the CDR3 ends, so the germline J gene completes it. The chain links TRBV20-1 to TRBJ2-7; 7 bases match TRBD1. Germline CDR1 and CDR2: DFQATT and SNEGSKA (reference sequence). This CDR3 region has 12 residues. CDR3 DNA (partial): TGCAGCTTGACAGGGAGAACTAACGAG. Encoded protein: CSLTGRTNE. The entire CDR3 sequence reads CSLTGRTNEQYF.

This clone has at least ten counts. The read terminates 3 residues before the CDR3 end, so the remaining end is supplied by the germline J gene. J is TRBJ2-7 and V is TRBV20-1; D gene ambiguous. V lost 1 base, J lost 4 bases, and 17 bases lay in between. The CDR3 contains 15 residues. CDR1 DFQATT and CDR2 SNEGSKA come from the germline V gene (reference sequence). CDR3 bases read: TGCAGTGCTAGAGCGGGTGGCCCAACCCCTTACGAG. Amino acids: CSARAGGPTPYE. The whole CDR3 protein is CSARAGGPTPYEQYF.

This clone was counted ten times or more. The CDR3 sequence is CASSREDRRESTDTQYF. Partial CDR3 DNA: TGCGCCAGCAGCCGAGAGGACAGGCGAGAGAGCACAGATACG. The chain has TRBV5-1 and TRBJ2-3; 7 positions match TRBD1. The DNA ends 3 residues before the CDR3 does, and the rest of the CDR3 is filled in from the germline J gene. Trimming cost V 4 bases and J 0 bases; bases outside gene matches: 11. This CDR3 comprises 17 residues. Germline lookup yields CDR1 SGHRS and CDR2 YFSETQ. The full variable domain, in which reference TRBV5-1 and TRBJ2-3 provide the parts outside the CDR3, is KAGVTQTPRYLIKTRGQQVTLSCSPISGHRSVSWYQQTPGQGLQFLFEYFSETQRNKGNFPGRFSGRQFSNSRSEMNVSTLELGDSALYLCASSREDRRESTDTQYFGPGTRLTVL.

This clone was seen at least ten times. The observed sequence ends 3 residues before the CDR3 terminus, with the missing tail filled in from the germline J gene. V and J are TRBV29-1 and TRBJ2-5, with D possibly matching TRBD2 (5 bases). CDR3 length equals 14 residues. Trimming stripped 2 bases from V and 0 bases from J, with 10 bases between. Germline loops: CDR1 SQVTM, CDR2 ANQGSEA. The part of the CDR3 DNA that was read is TGCAGCGTTGAAACCAGGACTTACCAAGAGACC. Amino acid sequence: CSVETRTYQET. The CDR3 in full is CSVETRTYQETQYF.

This clone appeared a few times. The CDR3 end falls 3 residues outside the read, so it is completed with the germline J gene. The chain links TRBV19 to TRBJ1-2, with 8 positions matching TRBD1. Germline-derived CDR1 and CDR2 are LNHDA and SQIVND (reference sequence). Trimming took 2 bases from V and 4 from J; bases not matched to a gene: 12. The CDR3 consists of 17 residues. The CDR3 bases that were read are TGTGCCAGTAGTATAATCGGACAGGGAAAGACTTCCTATGGC. Its translation is CASSIIGQGKTSYG. The complete CDR3 sequence is CASSIIGQGKTSYGYTF.

For this clone: The CDR3 goes on 3 residues after the read ends, and that part is filled in from the germline J gene. The V call is TRBV20-1, the J call TRBJ2-7; D assignment may be TRBD1 or TRBD2 (6 bases each). CDR3 length equals 13 residues. V lost 4 bases and J 5 bases, leaving 15 bases between the germline ends. CDR1 is DFQATT, CDR2 SNEGSKA, per germline (reference sequence). CDR3 region: CSAKEGDLNEQYF. The sequenced CDR3 bases are TGCAGTGCTAAGGAGGGGGATCTTAACGAG.

In its sample, this clone was seen a few times. The CDR3 extends 3 residues past the end of the read, so its final part is completed from the germline J gene. The V call is TRBV18, the J call TRBJ2-1; 10 bases are shared with TRBD1. Germline assignment: CDR1 KGHSH and CDR2 LQKENI. V dropped 2 bases and J dropped 7; count of bases not matched to a gene: 17. The CDR3 is made up of 19 amino acids. CDR3 loop: CASSPVYGSGTGAWNEQFF. The covered CDR3 bases are TGTGCCAGCTCACCAGTATACGGTTCCGGGACAGGGGCTTGGAATGAG.

This clone showed up many times. CDR3 in amino acids: CASSESGRAVDTQYF. The CDR3 DNA, read in part, is TGCGCCAGCAGTGAGTCGGGAAGAGCGGTGGATACG. V gene TRBV10-1 combines with J gene TRBJ2-3, with D possibly being TRBD2 (5 bases). The CDR3 extends 3 residues past the end of the read, so its final part is completed from the germline J gene. This CDR3 comprises 15 residues. Germline loops: CDR1 WNHNN, CDR2 SYGVQD (reference sequence). V was shortened by 0 bases and J by 6 bases, with 13 bases between the two germline ends.

This clone was observed many times. The CDR3 end falls 3 residues outside the read, so it is completed with the germline J gene. This chain links TRBV7-9 with TRBJ2-7; D remains unclear. This CDR3 contains 13 residues. The V gene lost 3 bases and the J gene lost 1 base, with 7 bases spanning the gap. Germline lookup yields CDR1 SEHNR and CDR2 FQNEAQ (reference sequence). The sequenced part of the CDR3 DNA is TGTGCCAGCAGCTTCCAGGAGTCCTACGAG. As protein: CASSFQESYE. The whole CDR3 sequence reads CASSFQESYEQYF.

This clone came up many times. The read finishes 3 residues shy of the CDR3 end, and the germline J gene is used to complete it. V gene TRBV18 combines with J gene TRBJ2-7; tentatively, D is TRBD1 (7 bases). CDR3 size: 14 residues. The V and J ends lost 3 bases and 6 bases respectively, with 15 bases between them. Germline V lookup: CDR1 KGHSH, CDR2 LQKENI. The CDR3 sequence: CASSPPSGGGEQYF. The CDR3 bases that were read are TGTGCCAGCTCACCCCCATCAGGGGGAGGCGAG.

This clone was found many times. The read ends 3 residues shy of where the CDR3 ends; the end is completed using the germline J gene. This chain joins TRBV4-2 and TRBJ1-4; D is uncertain. CDR1 and CDR2 (germline): LGHNA, YNFKEQ. V lost 1 base to trimming and J lost 8 bases, with 14 bases between them. The length of the CDR3 is 15 residues. The CDR3 bases that were read are TGTGCCAGCAGCCAAGTTGGGCAGGTTAACGAAAAA. Translation gives CASSQVGQVNEK. The entire CDR3 reads CASSQVGQVNEKLFF.

This clone was counted at least ten times. The read terminates 3 residues before the CDR3 end, so the remaining end is supplied by the germline J gene. V is TRBV20-1 and J is TRBJ2-3; 8 bases are a match to TRBD2. This CDR3 is built from 13 residues. Per germline, CDR1 DFQATT and CDR2 SNEGSKA (reference sequence). CDR3 bases read: TGCAGCACCAAGCGGGAGAGGGAAGATACG. Its translation is CSTKREREDT. The entire CDR3 sequence reads CSTKREREDTQYF.